These T cell receptor beta chains were read from a single sample in a study of blood T cell repertoires in COVID-19. Using immunoSEQ multiplex PCR, the repertoire was profiled, and TCRdb retains in-frame clones only, with some absent. The sample lists approximately 240,000 clones; around 90% were seen once. Sequenced input: PBMCs or T cells enriched from blood (not recorded which). All receptors derive from a woman in her twenties or thirties with acute COVID-19. Both conserved end residues are part of each CDR3. The D gene is left open where the match is weak. Only part of the rows carry a size: once, few, many, or a class if the clone is expanded.

cdr3_aa cdr3_nt j_call d_call clone_size v_call
CASSSVRDRVNQPQHF TGTGCCAGCAGTTCTGTCCGGGACAGGGTTAATCAGCCCCAGCATTTT TRBJ1-5 TRBD1 . TRBV6-5
CASSLAAAYEQYF TGTGCCAGCAGCTTAGCGGCAGCCTACGAGCAGTACTTC TRBJ2-7 . . TRBV7-9
CASSLGQNYGYTF TGTGCCAGCAGCTTAGGGCAGAACTATGGCTACACCTTC TRBJ1-2 . . TRBV9
CASRVATSGRASYNEQFF TGTGCCAGCAGGGTGGCTACTAGCGGGAGGGCCTCCTACAATGAGCAGTTCTTC TRBJ2-1 TRBD2 . TRBV11-2
CASRRSSGANTGELFF TGTGCCAGCAGGCGAAGTAGCGGAGCAAACACCGGGGAGCTGTTTTTT TRBJ2-2 . . TRBV27
CASSLTSGTDTQYF TGTGCCAGCAGCTTAACTAGCGGTACAGATACGCAGTATTTT TRBJ2-3 TRBD2 . TRBV11-1
CASRLAVTDTQYF TGTGCCAGCAGGCTAGCGGTCACAGATACGCAGTATTTT TRBJ2-3 TRBD2 . TRBV6-5
CASSVGLVRNEKLFF TGTGCCAGCAGCGTGGGACTCGTCCGTAATGAAAAACTGTTTTTT TRBJ1-4 . . TRBV6-5
CASTSRGQGRYNEQFF TGTGCCAGCACCTCTCGAGGACAGGGAAGATACAATGAGCAGTTCTTC TRBJ2-1 TRBD1 . TRBV28
CASSLGSDSPGANVLTF TGTGCCAGCAGCTTAGGATCAGACTCCCCTGGGGCCAACGTCCTGACTTTC TRBJ2-6 . . TRBV7-2
CASSLVFGVRGSTGELFF TGTGCCAGCAGCTTAGTTTTCGGCGTGCGGGGAAGTACCGGGGAGCTGTTTTTT TRBJ2-2 . . TRBV7-2
CASSPTETLSYEQYF TGTGCCAGCAGCCCCACAGAAACCCTCTCCTACGAGCAGTACTTC TRBJ2-7 . . TRBV11-1
CASSLDFQSNQPQHF TGTGCCAGCAGCTTAGATTTCCAAAGCAATCAGCCCCAGCATTTT TRBJ1-5 . . TRBV11-2
CASSVTSGGTDTQYF TGTGCCAGCAGCGTAACTAGCGGGGGTACAGATACGCAGTATTTT TRBJ2-3 TRBD2 . TRBV6-5
CASSEYRGQGYTF TGTGCCAGCAGTGAATACAGGGGGCAAGGCTACACCTTC TRBJ1-2 TRBD1 many TRBV12-3/TRBV12-4
CASSLAGAIGTQYF TGTGCCAGCAGCCTAGCGGGAGCCATTGGTACGCAGTATTTT TRBJ2-3 TRBD2 . TRBV14
CASSEISTDTQYF TGTGCCAGCAGTGAAATAAGCACAGATACGCAGTATTTT TRBJ2-3 . . TRBV2
CASIGQGTMNTEAFF TGTGCCAGTATAGGACAGGGGACTATGAACACTGAAGCTTTCTTT TRBJ1-1 TRBD1 . TRBV19
CASIRQGYDTEAFF TGTGCCAGCATTAGACAGGGATACGACACTGAAGCTTTCTTT TRBJ1-1 TRBD1 . TRBV6-5
CASSLRSYGDEQFF TGTGCCAGCAGCTTGAGGAGCTACGGAGATGAGCAGTTCTTC TRBJ2-1 . . TRBV5-4
CASSVGQGLQYF TGTGCCAGCAGTGTGGGACAGGGTCTACAGTATTTT TRBJ2-3 TRBD1 once TRBV25-1
CASTGGAGRVGNSPLHF TGTGCCAGCACCGGGGGAGCGGGCCGAGTGGGTAATTCACCCCTCCACTTT TRBJ1-6 . few TRBV27
CASSPPGLALNEQFF TGTGCCAGCTCACCACCGGGACTAGCTTTAAATGAGCAGTTCTTC TRBJ2-1 TRBD2 . TRBV18
CASSLQSGWYNEQFF TGTGCCAGCAGCTTACAAAGCGGGTGGTACAATGAGCAGTTCTTC TRBJ2-1 . few TRBV11-2
CASSEFVWKDRSGNTIYF TGTGCCAGCAGTGAATTCGTTTGGAAGGACAGAAGTGGAAACACCATATATTTT TRBJ1-3 . . TRBV6-4
CASSQNRDRGGYTF TGTGCCAGCAGCCAAAACCGGGACAGAGGCGGCTACACCTTC TRBJ1-2 TRBD1 . TRBV11-2
CASSLYSSGQETQYF TGTGCCAGCAGCTTGTACTCTAGCGGACAAGAGACCCAGTACTTC TRBJ2-5 TRBD2 . TRBV5-4
CAQRQGTYEQYF TGTGCCCAGCGGCAGGGGACCTACGAGCAGTACTTC TRBJ2-7 . . TRBV11-3
CASSLGQKDQPQHF TGTGCCAGCAGCCTTGGACAGAAAGATCAGCCCCAGCATTTT TRBJ1-5 . . TRBV6-5
CASSEALASKRGASYNEQFF TGTGCCAGCAGTGAAGCGCTTGCGTCAAAGCGGGGGGCCTCCTACAATGAGCAGTTCTTC TRBJ2-1 TRBD2 . TRBV2
CASSLSPPGTSGFDEQFF TGTGCCAGCAGCCTATCTCCCCCCGGGACTAGCGGGTTCGATGAGCAGTTCTTC TRBJ2-1 TRBD2 . TRBV7-3
CASSYQGDMAEKLFF TGTGCCAGCAGCTACCAGGGTGACATGGCTGAAAAACTGTTTTTT TRBJ1-4 . . TRBV5-4
CASSPRRDRSNSPLHF TGTGCCAGCAGCCCTCGCCGGGACAGGTCTAATTCACCCCTCCACTTT TRBJ1-6 TRBD1 once TRBV9